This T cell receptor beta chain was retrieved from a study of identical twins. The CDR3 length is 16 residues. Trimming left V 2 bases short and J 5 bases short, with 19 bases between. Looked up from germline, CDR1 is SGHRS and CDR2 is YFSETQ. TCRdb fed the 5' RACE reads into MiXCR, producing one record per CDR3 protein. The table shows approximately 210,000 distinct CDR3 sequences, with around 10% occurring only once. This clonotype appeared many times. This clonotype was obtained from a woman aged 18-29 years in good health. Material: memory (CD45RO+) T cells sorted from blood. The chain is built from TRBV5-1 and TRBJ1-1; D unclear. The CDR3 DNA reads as TGCGCCAGCAGCTTTGGATTGACCGCCGGCCGGACTGAAGCTTTCTTT. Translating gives CASSFGLTAGRTEAFF.